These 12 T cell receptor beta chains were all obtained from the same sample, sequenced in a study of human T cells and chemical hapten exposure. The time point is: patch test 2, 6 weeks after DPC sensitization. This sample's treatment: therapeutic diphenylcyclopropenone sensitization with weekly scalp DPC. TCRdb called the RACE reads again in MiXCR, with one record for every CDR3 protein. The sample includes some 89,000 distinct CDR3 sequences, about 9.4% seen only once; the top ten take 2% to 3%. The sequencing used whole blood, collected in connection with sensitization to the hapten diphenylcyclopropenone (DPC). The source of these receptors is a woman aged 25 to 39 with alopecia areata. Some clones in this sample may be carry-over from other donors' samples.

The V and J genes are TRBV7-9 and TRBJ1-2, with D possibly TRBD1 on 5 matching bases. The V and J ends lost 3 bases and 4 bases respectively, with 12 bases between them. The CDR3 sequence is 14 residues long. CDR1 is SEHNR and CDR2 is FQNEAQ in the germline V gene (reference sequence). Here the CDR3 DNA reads TGTGCCAGCAGCTTGTTGGCAGGGCTCTATGGCTACACCTTC. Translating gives CASSLLAGLYGYTF.

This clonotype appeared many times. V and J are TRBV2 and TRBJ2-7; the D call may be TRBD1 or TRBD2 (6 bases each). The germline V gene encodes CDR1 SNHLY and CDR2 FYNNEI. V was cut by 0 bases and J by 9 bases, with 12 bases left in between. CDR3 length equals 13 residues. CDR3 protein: CASSEAPGAAQYF. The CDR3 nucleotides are TGTGCCAGCAGTGAAGCCCCGGGGGCGGCGCAGTACTTC.

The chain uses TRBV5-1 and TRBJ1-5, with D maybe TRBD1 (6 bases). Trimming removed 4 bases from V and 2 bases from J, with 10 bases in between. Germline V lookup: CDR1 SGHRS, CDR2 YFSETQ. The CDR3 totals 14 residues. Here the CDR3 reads CASSAGEGNQPQHF. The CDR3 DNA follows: TGCGCCAGCAGCGCAGGGGAGGGCAATCAGCCCCAGCATTTT.

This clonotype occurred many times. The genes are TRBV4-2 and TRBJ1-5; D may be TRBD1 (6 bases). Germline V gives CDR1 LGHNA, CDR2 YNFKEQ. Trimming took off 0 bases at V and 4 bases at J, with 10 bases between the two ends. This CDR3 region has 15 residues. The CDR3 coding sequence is TGTGCCAGCAGCCAAGATCATCAGGGGAATCAGCCCCAGCATTTT. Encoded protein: CASSQDHQGNQPQHF.

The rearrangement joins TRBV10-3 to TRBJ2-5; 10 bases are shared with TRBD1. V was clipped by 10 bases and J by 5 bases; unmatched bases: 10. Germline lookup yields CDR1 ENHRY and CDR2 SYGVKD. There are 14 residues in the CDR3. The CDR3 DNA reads TGTGCCACCCGGTCTGGGACAGGGGATGAGACCCAGTACTTC. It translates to CATRSGTGDETQYF.

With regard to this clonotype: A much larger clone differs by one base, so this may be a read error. DNA for the CDR3: TGCGCCAGCAGCTTAAGGACAAGATACAAAGAGCAGTTCTTC. As protein: CASSLRTRYKEQFF. The chain combines TRBV5-1 with TRBJ2-1, with D tentatively TRBD1 (5 bases). CDR1 and CDR2 (germline): SGHRS, YFSETQ. This CDR3 contains 14 residues.

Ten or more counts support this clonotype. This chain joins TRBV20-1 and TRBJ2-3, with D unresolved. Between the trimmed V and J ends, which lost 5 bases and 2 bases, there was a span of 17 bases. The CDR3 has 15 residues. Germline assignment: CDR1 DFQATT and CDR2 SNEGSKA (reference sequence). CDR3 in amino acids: CSAYQPRTVTDTQYF. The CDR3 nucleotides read TGCAGTGCTTACCAACCCAGGACGGTCACAGATACGCAGTATTTT.

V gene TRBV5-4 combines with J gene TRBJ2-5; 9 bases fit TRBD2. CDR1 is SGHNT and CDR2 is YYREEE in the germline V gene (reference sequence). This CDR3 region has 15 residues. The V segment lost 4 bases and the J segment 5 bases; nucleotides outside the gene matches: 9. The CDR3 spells CASSRAGTSLETQYF. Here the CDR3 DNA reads TGTGCCAGCAGCCGTGCCGGGACTAGCCTGGAGACCCAGTACTTC. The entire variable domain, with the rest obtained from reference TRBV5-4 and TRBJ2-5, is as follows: ETGVTQSPTHLIKTRGQQVTLRCSSQSGHNTVSWYQQALGQGPQFIFQYYREEENGRGNFPPRFSGLQFPNYSSELNVNALELDDSALYLCASSRAGTSLETQYFGPGTRLLVL.

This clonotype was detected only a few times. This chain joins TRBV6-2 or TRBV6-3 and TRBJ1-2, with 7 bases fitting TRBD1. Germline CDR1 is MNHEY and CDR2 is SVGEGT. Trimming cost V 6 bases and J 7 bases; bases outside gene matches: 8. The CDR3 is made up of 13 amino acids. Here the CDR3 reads CASRSTGEVGYTF. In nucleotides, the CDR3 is TGTGCCAGCAGATCTACAGGGGAGGTTGGCTACACCTTC.

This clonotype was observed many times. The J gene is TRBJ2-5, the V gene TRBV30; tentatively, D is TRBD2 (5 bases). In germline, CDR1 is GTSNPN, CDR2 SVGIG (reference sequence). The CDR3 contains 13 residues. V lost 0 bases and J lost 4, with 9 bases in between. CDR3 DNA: TGTGCCTGGAGTGTACTAGGGCCAGAGACCCAGTACTTC. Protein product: CAWSVLGPETQYF. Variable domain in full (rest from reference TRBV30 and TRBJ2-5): SQTIHQWPATLVQPVGSPLSLECTVEGTSNPNLYWYRQAAGRGLQLLFYSVGIGQISSEVPQNLSASRPQDRQFILSSKKLLLSDSGFYLCAWSVLGPETQYFGPGTRLLVL.

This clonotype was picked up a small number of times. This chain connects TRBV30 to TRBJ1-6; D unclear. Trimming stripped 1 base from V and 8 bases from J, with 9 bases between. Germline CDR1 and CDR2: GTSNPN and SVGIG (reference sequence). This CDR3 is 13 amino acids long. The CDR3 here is CAWSDRRDSPLHF. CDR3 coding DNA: TGTGCCTGGAGTGACAGACGGGATTCACCCCTCCACTTT.

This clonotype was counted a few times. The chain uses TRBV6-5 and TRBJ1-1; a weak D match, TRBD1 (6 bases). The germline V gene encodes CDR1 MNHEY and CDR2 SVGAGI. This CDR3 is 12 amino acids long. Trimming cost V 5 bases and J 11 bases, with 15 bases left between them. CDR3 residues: CASSQQGPGAFF. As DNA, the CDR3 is TGTGCCAGCAGTCAACAGGGCCCAGGGGCTTTCTTT.